These T cell receptor beta chains were read from a single sample in a study of glioma-infiltrating T cells after dendritic cell vaccination. Sequenced by immunoSEQ multiplex PCR; TCRdb stores in-frame clones only, minus some. This sample has tens of thousands of clones, with approximately 75% found just once. The sequencing used blood, collected after dendritic cell vaccination. The receptor set was obtained from a human donor with glioblastoma. The CDR3 runs from the conserved cysteine through the conserved F or W. D genes are given only for firm matches. Expanded clones get a size class; other rows say once, few or many, or leave the size out.

J gene: TRBJ2-1; V gene: TRBV29-1; clone size: -; D gene: TRBD2; CDR3 protein: CSGTGTSAYNEQFF; CDR3 DNA: TGCAGCGGCACCGGGACTAGCGCCTACAATGAGCAGTTCTTC
J gene: TRBJ1-5; V gene: TRBV6-1; clone size: -; D gene: -; CDR3 protein: CASSLGRGSNQPQHF; CDR3 DNA: TGTGCCAGCAGCCTAGGACGGGGGAGCAATCAGCCCCAGCATTTT
J gene: TRBJ1-4; V gene: TRBV18; clone size: -; D gene: TRBD1; CDR3 protein: CASSPPTGGNEKLFF; CDR3 DNA: TGTGCCAGCTCACCACCGACAGGGGGTAATGAAAAACTGTTTTTT
J gene: TRBJ1-5; V gene: TRBV11-2; clone size: -; D gene: -; CDR3 protein: CASSPSTGLGNQPQHF; CDR3 DNA: TGTGCCAGCAGCCCCTCGACAGGACTAGGGAATCAGCCCCAGCATTTT
J gene: TRBJ1-2; V gene: TRBV5-6; clone size: -; D gene: -; CDR3 protein: CASSFIGRDRSHGYTF; CDR3 DNA: TGTGCCAGCAGCTTCATAGGGCGGGACCGGAGCCATGGCTACACCTTC
J gene: TRBJ1-2; V gene: TRBV6-5; clone size: -; D gene: TRBD1; CDR3 protein: CASSYSPDRGQEGYTF; CDR3 DNA: TGTGCCAGCAGTTACTCCCCGGACAGGGGGCAAGAAGGCTACACCTTC
J gene: TRBJ1-1; V gene: TRBV2; clone size: once; D gene: -; CDR3 protein: CASSVGGVNTEAFF; CDR3 DNA: TGTGCCAGCAGTGTTGGCGGGGTTAACACTGAAGCTTTCTTT
J gene: TRBJ1-2; V gene: TRBV10-3; clone size: once; D gene: -; CDR3 protein: CAISETANYGYTF; CDR3 DNA: TGTGCCATCAGTGAGACAGCTAACTATGGCTACACCTTC
J gene: TRBJ1-5; V gene: TRBV10-3; clone size: -; D gene: -; CDR3 protein: CAISDAGIMSNQPQHF; CDR3 DNA: TGTGCCATCAGTGATGCAGGGATCATGAGCAATCAGCCCCAGCATTTT
J gene: TRBJ2-7; V gene: TRBV2; clone size: once; D gene: TRBD2; CDR3 protein: CASMTAAGGSYEQYF; CDR3 DNA: TGTGCCAGCATGACTGCAGCGGGGGGCTCCTACGAGCAGTACTTC
J gene: TRBJ1-3; V gene: TRBV5-1; clone size: -; D gene: TRBD1; CDR3 protein: CASSPGQGTSGNTIYF; CDR3 DNA: TGCGCCAGCAGCCCTGGACAGGGGACGTCTGGAAACACCATATATTTT
J gene: TRBJ1-2; V gene: TRBV6-5; clone size: -; D gene: -; CDR3 protein: CASSYAAGQGGYTF; CDR3 DNA: TGTGCCAGCAGTTACGCGGCAGGTCAGGGGGGCTACACCTTC
J gene: TRBJ2-7; V gene: TRBV11-2; clone size: once; D gene: -; CDR3 protein: CASSLTRYEQYF; CDR3 DNA: TGTGCCAGCAGCCTAACCCGGTACGAGCAGTACTTC
J gene: TRBJ2-2; V gene: TRBV6-5; clone size: -; D gene: TRBD1; CDR3 protein: CASSYSGTGFSGELFF; CDR3 DNA: TGTGCCAGCAGTTACTCCGGGACAGGGTTTTCCGGGGAGCTGTTTTTT
J gene: TRBJ1-5; V gene: TRBV6-5; clone size: -; D gene: TRBD1; CDR3 protein: CASTPAGGHQPQHF; CDR3 DNA: TGTGCCAGCACCCCGGCAGGGGGCCATCAGCCCCAGCATTTT
J gene: TRBJ2-2; V gene: TRBV29-1; clone size: -; D gene: -; CDR3 protein: CSVENGATNTGELFF; CDR3 DNA: TGCAGCGTTGAAAACGGAGCTACGAACACCGGGGAGCTGTTTTTT
J gene: TRBJ1-5; V gene: TRBV6-1; clone size: few; D gene: -; CDR3 protein: CASSEYAYQPQHF; CDR3 DNA: TGTGCCAGCAGTGAATATGCGTATCAGCCCCAGCATTTT
J gene: TRBJ2-7; V gene: TRBV27; clone size: -; D gene: TRBD2; CDR3 protein: CASSLWEGSEQYF; CDR3 DNA: TGTGCCAGCAGTTTATGGGAGGGGTCCGAGCAGTACTTC
J gene: TRBJ2-3; V gene: TRBV6-5; clone size: few; D gene: -; CDR3 protein: CASNPQGTDTQYF; CDR3 DNA: TGTGCCAGCAACCCACAGGGTACAGATACGCAGTATTTT
J gene: TRBJ2-3; V gene: TRBV4-1; clone size: once; D gene: TRBD2; CDR3 protein: CASSQAGGGGHTDTQYF; CDR3 DNA: TGCGCCAGCAGCCAGGCGGGAGGGGGAGGACATACAGATACGCAGTATTTT
J gene: TRBJ2-5; V gene: TRBV19; clone size: few; D gene: -; CDR3 protein: CASTGSAQETQYF; CDR3 DNA: TGTGCCAGTACGGGGTCAGCCCAAGAGACCCAGTACTTC
J gene: TRBJ1-2; V gene: TRBV18; clone size: -; D gene: TRBD1; CDR3 protein: CASSEGFGQGGYGYTF; CDR3 DNA: TGTGCCAGCTCAGAAGGATTCGGACAGGGGGGCTATGGCTACACCTTC
J gene: TRBJ1-1; V gene: TRBV9; clone size: -; D gene: -; CDR3 protein: CASSVVFRQAAEAFF; CDR3 DNA: TGTGCCAGCAGCGTAGTGTTCCGACAGGCGGCCGAAGCTTTCTTT
J gene: TRBJ2-5; V gene: TRBV19; clone size: -; D gene: TRBD2; CDR3 protein: CASRAGLAGGQETQYF; CDR3 DNA: TGTGCCAGCCGTGCCGGGCTAGCGGGGGGACAAGAGACCCAGTACTTC
J gene: TRBJ2-2; V gene: TRBV27; clone size: -; D gene: -; CDR3 protein: CASRLLADRNTGELFF; CDR3 DNA: TGTGCCAGCAGGCTACTAGCAGACCGGAACACCGGGGAGCTGTTTTTT
J gene: TRBJ1-2; V gene: TRBV6-5; clone size: few; D gene: -; CDR3 protein: CASRPRPDRTYGYTF; CDR3 DNA: TGTGCCAGCAGACCTAGGCCCGACAGAACCTATGGCTACACCTTC
J gene: TRBJ2-7; V gene: TRBV5-1; clone size: -; D gene: -; CDR3 protein: CASSLEAGASYEQYF; CDR3 DNA: TGCGCCAGCAGCTTGGAGGCGGGGGCCTCCTACGAGCAGTACTTC
J gene: TRBJ1-1; V gene: TRBV6-5; clone size: -; D gene: -; CDR3 protein: CASKQGLGDTEAFF; CDR3 DNA: TGTGCCAGCAAGCAGGGGCTTGGGGACACTGAAGCTTTCTTT
J gene: TRBJ1-2; V gene: TRBV29-1; clone size: -; D gene: -; CDR3 protein: CSVEVGAGLGYTF; CDR3 DNA: TGCAGCGTTGAAGTAGGGGCAGGGCTGGGCTACACCTTC
J gene: TRBJ1-5; V gene: TRBV5-1; clone size: -; D gene: TRBD1; CDR3 protein: CASSITGTGNQPQHF; CDR3 DNA: TGCGCCAGCAGCATAACGGGGACAGGCAATCAGCCCCAGCATTTT
J gene: TRBJ2-1; V gene: TRBV11-1; clone size: -; D gene: TRBD2; CDR3 protein: CASSPRRGGNNEQFF; CDR3 DNA: TGTGCCAGCAGCCCCAGGCGGGGGGGCAATAATGAGCAGTTCTTC
J gene: TRBJ2-7; V gene: TRBV29-1; clone size: -; D gene: -; CDR3 protein: CSALAGYPPEQYF; CDR3 DNA: TGCAGCGCGCTGGCAGGGTACCCCCCGGAGCAGTACTTC
J gene: TRBJ2-3; V gene: TRBV6-1; clone size: few; D gene: TRBD1; CDR3 protein: CASTLRDRGADTQYF; CDR3 DNA: TGTGCCAGTACACTACGGGACAGGGGCGCAGATACGCAGTATTTT
J gene: TRBJ2-3; V gene: TRBV2; clone size: -; D gene: TRBD2; CDR3 protein: CASSPSGGVDTQYF; CDR3 DNA: TGTGCCAGCAGTCCTAGCGGGGGGGTAGATACGCAGTATTTT
J gene: TRBJ2-1; V gene: TRBV5-1; clone size: few; D gene: TRBD1; CDR3 protein: CASSLGKSWTGTYNEQFF; CDR3 DNA: TGCGCCAGCAGCTTAGGGAAGTCCTGGACAGGCACCTACAATGAGCAGTTCTTC
J gene: TRBJ1-2; V gene: TRBV19; clone size: few; D gene: -; CDR3 protein: CASSIGLQGSRGYTF; CDR3 DNA: TGTGCCAGTAGTATAGGGCTACAGGGATCGCGCGGCTACACCTTC
J gene: TRBJ1-5; V gene: TRBV6-1; clone size: -; D gene: TRBD1; CDR3 protein: CASSEKKRDRFNQPQHF; CDR3 DNA: TGTGCCAGCAGTGAAAAGAAAAGGGACAGGTTTAATCAGCCCCAGCATTTT
J gene: TRBJ1-5; V gene: TRBV6-6; clone size: few; D gene: -; CDR3 protein: CASSYSQANQPQHF; CDR3 DNA: TGTGCCAGCAGTTACTCCCAGGCAAATCAGCCCCAGCATTTT
J gene: TRBJ2-4; V gene: TRBV4-2; clone size: few; D gene: -; CDR3 protein: CASSQEGPRDSKNIQYF; CDR3 DNA: TGTGCCAGCAGCCAAGAGGGTCCCCGAGACTCCAAAAACATTCAGTACTTC
J gene: TRBJ2-1; V gene: TRBV4-2; clone size: once; D gene: TRBD2; CDR3 protein: CASSQDGGEQFF; CDR3 DNA: TGTGCCAGCAGCCAAGACGGGGGGGAGCAGTTCTTC
J gene: TRBJ1-5; V gene: TRBV2; clone size: once; D gene: -; CDR3 protein: CASSGGGQPQHF; CDR3 DNA: TGTGCCAGCAGTGGCGGCGGTCAGCCCCAGCATTTT
J gene: TRBJ2-7; V gene: TRBV2; clone size: -; D gene: -; CDR3 protein: CASSTSGATVYEQYF; CDR3 DNA: TGTGCCAGCAGTACATCAGGGGCCACCGTCTACGAGCAGTACTTC
J gene: TRBJ1-5; V gene: TRBV5-6; clone size: -; D gene: -; CDR3 protein: CASSSSSNQPQHF; CDR3 DNA: TGTGCCAGCAGCTCTTCTAGCAATCAGCCCCAGCATTTT
J gene: TRBJ2-2; V gene: TRBV5-1; clone size: -; D gene: TRBD2; CDR3 protein: CASSLVGSGRAAGELFF; CDR3 DNA: TGCGCCAGCAGCTTGGTTGGTAGCGGGAGGGCCGCCGGGGAGCTGTTTTTT
J gene: TRBJ1-1; V gene: TRBV25-1; clone size: -; D gene: -; CDR3 protein: CAYPQGSGYTEAFF; CDR3 DNA: TGTGCATACCCCCAGGGGTCGGGTTACACTGAAGCTTTCTTT
J gene: TRBJ1-1; V gene: TRBV6-1; clone size: -; D gene: TRBD1; CDR3 protein: CASKETGGMNTEAFF; CDR3 DNA: TGTGCCAGCAAGGAGACAGGGGGCATGAACACTGAAGCTTTCTTT
J gene: TRBJ1-4; V gene: TRBV4-1; clone size: -; D gene: TRBD1; CDR3 protein: CASTGTGGEKLFF; CDR3 DNA: TGCGCCAGCACCGGGACAGGGGGTGAAAAACTGTTTTTT
J gene: TRBJ2-3; V gene: TRBV6-4; clone size: once; D gene: TRBD2; CDR3 protein: CASSDPTSSGGADTQYF; CDR3 DNA: TGTGCCAGCAGTGACCCCACTTCTAGCGGGGGGGCAGATACGCAGTATTTT